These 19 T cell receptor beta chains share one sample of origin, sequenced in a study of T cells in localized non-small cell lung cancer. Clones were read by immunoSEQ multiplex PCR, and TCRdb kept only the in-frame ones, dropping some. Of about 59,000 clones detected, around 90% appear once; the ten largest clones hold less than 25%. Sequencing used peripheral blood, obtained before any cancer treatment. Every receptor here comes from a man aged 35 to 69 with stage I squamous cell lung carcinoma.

The CDR3 reads CASSPGGRTDTQYF. CDR3 DNA: TGTGCCAGCAGCCCGGGAGGCCGCACAGATACGCAGTATTTT. The genes are TRBV7-3 and TRBJ2-3; 7 bases match TRBD2. This CDR3 contains 14 residues. Trimming cost V 5 bases and J 1 base; bases outside gene matches: 3. Germline-derived CDR1 and CDR2 are SGHTA and FQGTGA.

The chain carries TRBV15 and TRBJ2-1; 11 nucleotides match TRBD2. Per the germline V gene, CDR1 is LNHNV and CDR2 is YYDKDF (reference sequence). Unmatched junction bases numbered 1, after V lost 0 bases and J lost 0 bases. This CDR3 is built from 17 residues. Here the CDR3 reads CATSRDLAGGSYNEQFF. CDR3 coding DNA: TGTGCCACCAGCAGAGACCTAGCGGGAGGCTCCTACAATGAGCAGTTCTTC.

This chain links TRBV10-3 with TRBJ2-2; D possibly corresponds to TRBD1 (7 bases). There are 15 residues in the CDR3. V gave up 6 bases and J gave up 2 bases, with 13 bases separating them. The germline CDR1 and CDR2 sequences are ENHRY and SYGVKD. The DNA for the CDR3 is TGTGCCATCAGACGGGGGACAGACAACACCGGGGAGCTGTTTTTT. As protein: CAIRRGTDNTGELFF.

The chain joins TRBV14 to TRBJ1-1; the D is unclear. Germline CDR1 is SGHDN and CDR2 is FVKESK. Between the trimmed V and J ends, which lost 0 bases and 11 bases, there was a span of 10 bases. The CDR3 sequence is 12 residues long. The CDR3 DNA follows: TGTGCCAGCAGCCAAGACCAAAGAGGGGCTTTCTTT. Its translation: CASSQDQRGAFF.

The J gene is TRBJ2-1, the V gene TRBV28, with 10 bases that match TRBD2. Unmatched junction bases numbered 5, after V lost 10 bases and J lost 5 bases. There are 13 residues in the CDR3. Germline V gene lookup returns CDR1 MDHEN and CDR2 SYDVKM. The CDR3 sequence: CATASGSNNEQFF. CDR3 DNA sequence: TGTGCCACTGCTAGCGGGAGTAACAATGAGCAGTTCTTC.

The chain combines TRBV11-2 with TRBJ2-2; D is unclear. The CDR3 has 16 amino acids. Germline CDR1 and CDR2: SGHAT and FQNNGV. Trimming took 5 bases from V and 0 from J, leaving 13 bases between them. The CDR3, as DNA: TGTGCCAGCAGCCGCGGAATGAGCGCGAACACCGGGGAGCTGTTTTTT. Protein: CASSRGMSANTGELFF.

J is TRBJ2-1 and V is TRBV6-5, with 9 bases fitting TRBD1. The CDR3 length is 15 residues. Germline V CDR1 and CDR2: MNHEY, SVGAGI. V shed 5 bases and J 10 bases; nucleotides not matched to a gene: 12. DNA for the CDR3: TGTGCCAGCAGTGCCCCTCACAGGGGGCTGGTCGAGCAGTTCTTC. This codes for CASSAPHRGLVEQFF.

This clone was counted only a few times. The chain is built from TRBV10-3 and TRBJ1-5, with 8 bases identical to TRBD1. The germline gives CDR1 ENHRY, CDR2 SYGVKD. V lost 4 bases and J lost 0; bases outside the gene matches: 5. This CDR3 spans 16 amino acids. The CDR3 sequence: CAISGNDRGSNQPQHF. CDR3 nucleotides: TGTGCCATCAGTGGGAACGACAGGGGTAGCAATCAGCCCCAGCATTTT.

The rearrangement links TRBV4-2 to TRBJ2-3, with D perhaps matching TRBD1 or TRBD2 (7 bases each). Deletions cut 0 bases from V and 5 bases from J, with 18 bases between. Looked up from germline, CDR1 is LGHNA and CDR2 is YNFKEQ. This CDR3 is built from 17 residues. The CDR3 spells CASSQDPAGQKIDTQYF. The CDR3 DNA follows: TGTGCCAGCAGCCAAGATCCAGCGGGACAGAAAATAGATACGCAGTATTTT.

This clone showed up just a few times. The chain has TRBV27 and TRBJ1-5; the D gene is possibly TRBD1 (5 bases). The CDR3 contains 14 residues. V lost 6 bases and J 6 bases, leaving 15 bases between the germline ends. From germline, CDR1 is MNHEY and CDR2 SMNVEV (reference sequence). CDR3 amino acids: CASRGPGLGQPQHF. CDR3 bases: TGTGCCAGCAGGGGGCCCGGGTTAGGTCAGCCCCAGCATTTT.

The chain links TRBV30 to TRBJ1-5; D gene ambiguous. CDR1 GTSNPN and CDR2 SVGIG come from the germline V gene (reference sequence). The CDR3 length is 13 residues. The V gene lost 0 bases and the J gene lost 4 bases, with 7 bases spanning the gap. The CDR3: CAWSVSLNQPQHF. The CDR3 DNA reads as TGTGCCTGGAGTGTATCTCTTAATCAGCCCCAGCATTTT.

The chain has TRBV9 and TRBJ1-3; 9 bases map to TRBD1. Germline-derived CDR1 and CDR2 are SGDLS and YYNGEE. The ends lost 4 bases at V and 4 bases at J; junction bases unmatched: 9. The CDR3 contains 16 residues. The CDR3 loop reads CASSPRDRAEGNTIYF. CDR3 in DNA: TGTGCCAGCAGCCCCCGGGACAGGGCTGAAGGAAACACCATATATTTT.

The CDR3 nucleotides are TGTGCCAGTAGTATCGGACAGGGTGCGAAGAGCAATCAGCCCCAGCATTTT. Protein product: CASSIGQGAKSNQPQHF. The chain is built from TRBV19 and TRBJ1-5; 8 bases fit TRBD1. The CDR3 runs to 17 residues. The V gene end was trimmed by 3 bases and the J gene end by 1 base; junction bases not matched to a gene: 8. CDR1 is LNHDA and CDR2 is SQIVND in the germline V gene (reference sequence).

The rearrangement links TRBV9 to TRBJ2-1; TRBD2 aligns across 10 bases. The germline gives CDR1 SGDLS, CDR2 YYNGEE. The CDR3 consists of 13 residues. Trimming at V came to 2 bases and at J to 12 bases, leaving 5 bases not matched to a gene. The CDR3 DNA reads TGTGCCAGCAGCGTTCTAGCGGGAGCGGGGCAGTTCTTC. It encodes CASSVLAGAGQFF.

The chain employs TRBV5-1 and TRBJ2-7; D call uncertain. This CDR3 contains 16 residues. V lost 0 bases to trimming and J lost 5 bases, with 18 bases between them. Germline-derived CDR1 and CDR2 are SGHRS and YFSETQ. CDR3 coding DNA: TGCGCCAGCAGCTTGGTTTCCCAAACTTTCGTGGACGAGCAGTACTTC. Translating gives CASSLVSQTFVDEQYF.

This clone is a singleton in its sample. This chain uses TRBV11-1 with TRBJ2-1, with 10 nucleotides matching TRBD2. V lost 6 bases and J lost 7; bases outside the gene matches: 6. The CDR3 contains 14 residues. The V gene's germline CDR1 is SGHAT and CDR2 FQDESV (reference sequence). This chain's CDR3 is CASRKREGANEQFF. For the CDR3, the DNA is TGTGCCAGCAGGAAGCGGGAGGGGGCGAATGAGCAGTTCTTC.

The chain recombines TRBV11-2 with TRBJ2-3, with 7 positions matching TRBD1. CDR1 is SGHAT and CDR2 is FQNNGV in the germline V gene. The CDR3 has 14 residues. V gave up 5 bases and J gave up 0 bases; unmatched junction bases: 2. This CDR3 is CASSLTGSTDTQYF. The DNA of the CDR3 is TGTGCCAGCAGCCTGACAGGGAGCACAGATACGCAGTATTTT.

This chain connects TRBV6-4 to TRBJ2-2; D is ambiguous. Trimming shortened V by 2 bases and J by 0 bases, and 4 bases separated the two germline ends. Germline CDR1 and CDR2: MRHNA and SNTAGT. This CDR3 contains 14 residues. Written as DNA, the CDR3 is TGTGCCAGCAGTGACGCACCGAACACCGGGGAGCTGTTTTTT. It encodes CASSDAPNTGELFF.

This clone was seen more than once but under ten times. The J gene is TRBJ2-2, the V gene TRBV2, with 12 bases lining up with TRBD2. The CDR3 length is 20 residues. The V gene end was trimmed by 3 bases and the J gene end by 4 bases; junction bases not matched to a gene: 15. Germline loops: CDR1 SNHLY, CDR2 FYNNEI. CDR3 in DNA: TGTGCCAGCAGTGATACACAGAGGTTTCTAGCGGGAGGGAGCACCGGGGAGCTGTTTTTT. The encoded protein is CASSDTQRFLAGGSTGELFF.